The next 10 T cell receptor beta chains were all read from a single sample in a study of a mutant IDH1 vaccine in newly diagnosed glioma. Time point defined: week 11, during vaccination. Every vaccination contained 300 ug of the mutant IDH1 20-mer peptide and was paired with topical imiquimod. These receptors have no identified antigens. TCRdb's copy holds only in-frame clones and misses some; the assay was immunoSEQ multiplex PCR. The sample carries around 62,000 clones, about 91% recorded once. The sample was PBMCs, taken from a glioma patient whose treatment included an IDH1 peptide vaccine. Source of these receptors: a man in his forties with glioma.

CDR3 DNA: TGTGCCATTCCGGGGGCCCCCGATGAAAAACTGTTTTTT. Protein: CAIPGAPDEKLFF. The gene calls are TRBV2 and TRBJ1-4; tentatively, D is TRBD1 (6 bases). The CDR3 is made up of 13 amino acids. V was cut by 10 bases and J by 6 bases, with 15 bases left in between. CDR1 and CDR2 (germline): SNHLY, FYNNEI.

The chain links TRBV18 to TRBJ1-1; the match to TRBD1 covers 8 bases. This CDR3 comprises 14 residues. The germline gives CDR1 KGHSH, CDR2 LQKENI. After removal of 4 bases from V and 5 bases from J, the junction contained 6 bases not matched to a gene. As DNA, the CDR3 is TGTGCCAGCTCACTCGACCAGGGGGCAACTGAAGCTTTCTTT. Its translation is CASSLDQGATEAFF.

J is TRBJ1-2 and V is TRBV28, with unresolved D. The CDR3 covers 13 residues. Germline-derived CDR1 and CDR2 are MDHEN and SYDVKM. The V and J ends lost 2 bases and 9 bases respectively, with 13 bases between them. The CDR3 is CASSLGMTSRYTF. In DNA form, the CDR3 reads TGTGCCAGCAGTTTAGGCATGACCTCACGCTACACCTTC.

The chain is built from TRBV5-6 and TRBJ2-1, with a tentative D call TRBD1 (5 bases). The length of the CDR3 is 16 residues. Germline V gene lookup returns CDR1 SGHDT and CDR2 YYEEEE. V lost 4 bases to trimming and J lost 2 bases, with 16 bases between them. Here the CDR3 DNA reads TGTGCCAGCAGCGAAAGGTCCAGGGTTGCCTACAATGAGCAGTTCTTC. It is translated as CASSERSRVAYNEQFF. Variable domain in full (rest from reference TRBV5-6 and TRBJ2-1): DAGVTQSPTHLIKTRGQQVTLRCSPKSGHDTVSWYQQALGQGPQFIFQYYEEEERQRGNFPDRFSGHQFPNYSSELNVNALLLGDSALYLCASSERSRVAYNEQFFGPGTRLTVL.

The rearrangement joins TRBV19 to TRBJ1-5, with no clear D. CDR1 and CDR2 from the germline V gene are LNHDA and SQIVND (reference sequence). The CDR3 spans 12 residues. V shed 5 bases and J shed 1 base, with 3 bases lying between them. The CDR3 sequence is CASSPSNQPQHF. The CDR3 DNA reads TGTGCCAGTAGTCCCAGCAATCAGCCCCAGCATTTT.

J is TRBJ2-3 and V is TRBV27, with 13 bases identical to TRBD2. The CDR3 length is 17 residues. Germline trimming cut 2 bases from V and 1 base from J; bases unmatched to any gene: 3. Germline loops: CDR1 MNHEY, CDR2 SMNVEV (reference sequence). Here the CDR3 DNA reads TGTGCCAGCAGTTTAACCACTAGCGGGAGGGGCACAGATACGCAGTATTTT. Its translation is CASSLTTSGRGTDTQYF.

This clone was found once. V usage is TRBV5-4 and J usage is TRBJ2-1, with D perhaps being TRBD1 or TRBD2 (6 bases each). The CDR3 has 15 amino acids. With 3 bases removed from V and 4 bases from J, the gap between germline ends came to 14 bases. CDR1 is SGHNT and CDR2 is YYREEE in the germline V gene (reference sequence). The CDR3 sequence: CASSSVGGSYNEQFF. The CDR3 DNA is TGTGCCAGCAGCTCGGTGGGGGGCAGTTACAATGAGCAGTTCTTC.

The CDR3 sequence: CASSSQRTGGTDTQYF. DNA of the CDR3: TGTGCCAGCAGCTCCCAACGGACGGGGGGCACAGATACGCAGTATTTT. The chain links TRBV11-2 to TRBJ2-3, with a weak D call TRBD2 (6 bases). The germline gives CDR1 SGHAT, CDR2 FQNNGV. This CDR3 has 16 amino acids. Deletions cut 4 bases from V and 1 base from J, with 15 bases between.

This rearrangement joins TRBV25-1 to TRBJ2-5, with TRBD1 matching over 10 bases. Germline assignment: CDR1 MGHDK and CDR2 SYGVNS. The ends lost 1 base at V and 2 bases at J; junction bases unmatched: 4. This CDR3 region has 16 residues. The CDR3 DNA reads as TGTGCCAGCAGTGAATGGACAGGGGGGGTACAAGAGACCCAGTACTTC. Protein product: CASSEWTGGVQETQYF.

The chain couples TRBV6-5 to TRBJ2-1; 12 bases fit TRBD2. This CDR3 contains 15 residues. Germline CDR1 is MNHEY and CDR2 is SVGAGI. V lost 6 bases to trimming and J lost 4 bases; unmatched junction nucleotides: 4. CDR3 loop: CASSLGLAGYNEQFF. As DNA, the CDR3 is TGTGCCAGCAGCCTCGGACTAGCGGGGTACAATGAGCAGTTCTTC.